Included here is one T cell receptor (beta chain) sequence, with context. This sample was included in a study of blood T cell repertoires in COVID-19. Overall study: Whether acute or convalescent, the COVID-19 samples came from the United States, Italy and Spain. Sources were T cells, B-cell-depleted T cells, or PBMCs; the material itself was cDNA or gDNA.

Authors' analysis steps: Using reference gene primer amplification, nucleated cell counts were estimated. The protocol was immunoSEQ multiplex PCR, while the TCRdb copy is restricted to in-frame clones and leaves out a portion. The V and J calls and the clone size are those of that table, but D and trimming were determined from the DNA. The table lists 84,000 or so clones, 60% to 85% of them singletons, with 40% to 60% in the top ten. With V trimmed by 5 bases and J by 0 bases, 1 base remained unmatched. Per germline, CDR1 MNHEY and CDR2 SMNVEV (reference sequence). The CDR3 sequence is 13 residues long.

This TCR was recovered from a human donor in a cohort sampled during active COVID-19. The sequencing input was peripheral blood. The chain joins TRBV27 to TRBJ2-7; 7 bases match TRBD2. In nucleotides, the CDR3 is TGTGCCAGCAGTAGGGACTACTCCTACGAGCAGTACTTC. Its translation is CASSRDYSYEQYF.